Below, one T cell receptor (beta chain) is given with its context. Its specificity is unknown. This sample is drawn from a study of shared clonotypes between healthy human individuals. The assay was carried out at the deep level. Sequencing used immunoSEQ multiplex PCR; TCRdb keeps in-frame clones, though not all of them. The repertoire consists of 2.3 million or so clones, with more than 85% occurring once and the leading ten covering about 0.39%. Study-level points and caveats: The sharing of around 5% of naive CD4 clonotypes was seen across a handful of donors. Expectations were that clonotype sharing among donors would be affected by sequencing depth.

Trimming pared 3 bases from V and 3 bases from J, leaving 16 bases between. Germline lookup yields CDR1 SGHTA and CDR2 FQGTGA. This CDR3 spans 16 amino acids. This receptor was taken from a young man in good health. Some clones in this sample may be carry-over from other donors' samples. Material: naive CD4+ T cells from PBMCs. Noted subset: CD45RA+ positively selected. The V call is TRBV7-3, the J call TRBJ2-3; D possibly uses TRBD1 or TRBD2 (6 bases each). The CDR3 loop reads CASSFAIRGETDTQYF. The DNA of the CDR3 is TGTGCCAGCAGCTTCGCCATTAGGGGGGAAACAGATACGCAGTATTTT.